The 29 T cell receptor beta chains below were found in one sample sequenced in a study of blood T cell repertoires in COVID-19 (TCRdb year 2020). The library was prepared using the immunoSEQ multiplex PCR assay. TCRdb obtained this table from immuneACCESS and retained in-frame rearrangements with V and J assigned. These tables miss some clones; where compared with another copy, unresolved V genes account for less than half of the shortfall, and the remainder is unexplained. In this sample the table shows under 200,000 clones, about nine tenths of which occur a single time. About a tenth of the sample lies in the top ten. Sequenced material: peripheral blood. These receptor sequences come from a woman in her fifties or sixties with COVID-19, enrolled during active disease.

The chain links TRBV6-2 or TRBV6-3 to TRBJ2-1, with 15 bases identical to TRBD2. There are 18 residues in the CDR3. Per germline, CDR1 MNHEY and CDR2 SVGEGT. Germline trimming cut 0 bases from V and 6 bases from J; bases unmatched to any gene: 6. The CDR3 DNA reads as TGTGCCAGCAGTTACTCTCGGGGACTAGCGGGAGGAATCAATGAGCAGTTCTTC. Residues: CASSYSRGLAGGINEQFF.

The chain employs TRBV9 and TRBJ2-7, with D perhaps TRBD2 (5 bases). In germline, CDR1 is SGDLS, CDR2 YYNGEE. With 0 bases removed from V and 4 bases from J, the gap between germline ends came to 8 bases. The CDR3 runs to 13 residues. This chain's CDR3 is CASSVGGRYEQYF. CDR3 nucleotides: TGTGCCAGCAGCGTAGGAGGGCGGTACGAGCAGTACTTC.

The chain employs TRBV9 and TRBJ2-2; tentatively, D is TRBD2 (6 bases). Deletions cut 0 bases from V and 3 bases from J, with 12 bases between. Germline CDR1 SGDLS, CDR2 YYNGEE. The CDR3 consists of 16 residues. The CDR3 bases are TGTGCCAGCAGCGTAGGACCGGGAGTTTACACCGGGGAGCTGTTTTTT. Translated: CASSVGPGVYTGELFF.

The genes are TRBV7-9 and TRBJ2-1, with 7 bases identical to TRBD2. Germline CDR1 reads SEHNR; CDR2 reads FQNEAQ (reference sequence). With V trimmed by 2 bases and J by 7 bases, 5 bases remained unmatched. This CDR3 region has 14 residues. This CDR3 reads CASSLSGTENEQFF. As DNA, the CDR3 is TGTGCCAGCAGCTTAAGCGGGACGGAGAATGAGCAGTTCTTC.

The genes are TRBV5-4 and TRBJ2-7; D possibly corresponds to TRBD1 (5 bases). The CDR3 extends over 15 amino acids. With 2 bases removed from V and 2 bases from J, the gap between germline ends came to 14 bases. Germline V lookup: CDR1 SGHNT, CDR2 YYREEE (reference sequence). Here the CDR3 reads CASSFGQGHTYEQYF. The CDR3 nucleotides are TGTGCCAGCAGCTTCGGGCAGGGCCATACCTACGAGCAGTACTTC.

V usage is TRBV7-9 and J usage is TRBJ2-2, with TRBD2 identical over 7 bases. The CDR3 totals 16 residues. J gave up 6 bases and V 1 base, and 8 bases lay outside the gene matches. Germline CDR1 and CDR2: SEHNR and FQNEAQ (reference sequence). This chain's CDR3 is CASSLGQAGEPGELFF. The CDR3, as DNA: TGTGCCAGCAGCTTAGGCCAGGCGGGAGAACCCGGGGAGCTGTTTTTT. Drawing the rest from reference TRBV7-9 and TRBJ2-2, the complete variable domain is DTGVSQNPRHKITKRGQNVTFRCDPISEHNRLYWYRQTLGQGPEFLTYFQNEAQLEKSRLLSDRFSAERPKGSFSTLEIQRTEQGDSAMYLCASSLGQAGEPGELFFGEGSRLTVL.

This chain connects TRBV7-2 to TRBJ2-1; perhaps TRBD2 as D (5 bases). V was cut by 1 base and J by 0 bases, with 10 bases left in between. From germline, CDR1 is SGHTA and CDR2 FQGNSA. The length of the CDR3 is 16 residues. CDR3: CASSLVGTSSYNEQFF. The CDR3 DNA reads as TGTGCCAGCAGCTTAGTGGGCACTAGCTCCTACAATGAGCAGTTCTTC.

The rearrangement uses TRBV6-2 or TRBV6-3 and TRBJ1-5, with D perhaps matching TRBD1 (5 bases). The V gene lost 6 bases and the J gene lost 2 bases, with 14 bases spanning the gap. The V gene's germline CDR1 is MNHEY and CDR2 SVGEGT. This CDR3 comprises 15 residues. CDR3 coding DNA: TGTGCCAGCAGCCGGGACTCCAGGGGCAATCAGCCCCAGCATTTT. It encodes CASSRDSRGNQPQHF.

The chain links TRBV4-2 to TRBJ2-3, with 12 bases aligning to TRBD2. In germline, CDR1 is LGHNA, CDR2 YNFKEQ. There are 16 residues in the CDR3. V trimming: 0 bases; J trimming: 6 bases; junction bases outside the gene matches: 4. For the CDR3, the DNA is TGTGCCAGCAGCCAAGATCCGGGACTAGCGGGTGATACGCAGTATTTT. This translates into CASSQDPGLAGDTQYF.

The rearrangement uses TRBV9 and TRBJ1-5; 8 nucleotides align to TRBD1. V lost 3 bases to trimming and J lost 2 bases; unmatched junction nucleotides: 4. Germline assignment: CDR1 SGDLS and CDR2 YYNGEE. The CDR3 has 15 residues. The CDR3 DNA reads as TGTGCCAGCAGCGCCGGACAGGGAGGCAATCAGCCCCAGCATTTT. Translated, it gives CASSAGQGGNQPQHF. The variable domain in full, completed from reference TRBV9 and TRBJ1-5, reads DSGVTQTPKHLITATGQRVTLRCSPRSGDLSVYWYQQSLDQGLQFLIQYYNGEERAKGNILERFSAQQFPDLHSELNLSSLELGDSALYFCASSAGQGGNQPQHFGDGTRLSIL.

This chain connects TRBV30 to TRBJ2-5, with 7 positions matching TRBD2. The V segment lost 2 bases and the J segment 1 base; nucleotides outside the gene matches: 7. Germline CDR1 is GTSNPN and CDR2 is SVGIG (reference sequence). The CDR3 length is 15 residues. CDR3 sequence (DNA): TGTGCCTGGAGTCTGGGGGGAGGGTCCCAAGAGACCCAGTACTTC. This translates into CAWSLGGGSQETQYF.

V and J are TRBV24-1 and TRBJ2-5, with D perhaps TRBD2 (6 bases). CDR1 KGHDR and CDR2 SFDVKD come from the germline V gene. Trimming pared 0 bases from V and 5 bases from J, leaving 12 bases between. The CDR3 covers 15 residues. The CDR3 here is CATSDLGRDVETQYF. The CDR3, as DNA: TGTGCCACCAGTGATTTGGGGCGGGATGTGGAGACCCAGTACTTC.

The chain joins TRBV5-1 to TRBJ2-3; 11 bases agree with TRBD2. In germline, CDR1 is SGHRS, CDR2 YFSETQ. The CDR3 is made up of 14 amino acids. V lost 4 bases, J lost 5 bases, and 3 bases stayed unmatched. CDR3 DNA: TGCGCCAGCAGCGTTAGCGGGAGGGGAGATACGCAGTATTTT. Translating it yields CASSVSGRGDTQYF.

The chain is built from TRBV5-1 and TRBJ2-7; 8 bases map to TRBD2. The CDR3 totals 15 residues. With V trimmed by 2 bases and J by 5 bases, 9 bases remained unmatched. Germline V lookup: CDR1 SGHRS, CDR2 YFSETQ. CDR3 coding DNA: TGCGCCAGCAGCTTCACCGGGACTAGGAGCCACGAGCAGTACTTC. Its protein is CASSFTGTRSHEQYF.

To note about this clone: Other DNA sequences in this specimen translate into the identical CDR3. This sequence joins TRBV4-3 and TRBJ2-1; 10 nucleotides match TRBD2. Germline V gives CDR1 LGHNA, CDR2 YSLEER. The V and J ends lost 0 bases and 4 bases, in that order; junction bases with no gene match: 3. The CDR3 covers 16 residues. CDR3 protein: CASSQDLAGAYNEQFF. The CDR3 DNA follows: TGCGCCAGCAGCCAAGACCTAGCGGGAGCTTACAATGAGCAGTTCTTC.

Comments on this clone: One end of the junction varies from germline; a read error may be responsible. This chain connects TRBV7-2 to TRBJ2-1; 10 positions agree with TRBD2. The CDR3 totals 15 residues. In germline, CDR1 is SGHTA, CDR2 FQGNSA. This CDR3 is CASSLAGVLHNEQFF. DNA of the CDR3: TGTGCCAGCAGCCTAGCGGGAGTCCTTCACAATGAGCAGTTCTTC.

This chain uses TRBV29-1 with TRBJ2-5, with 13 bases that match TRBD2. Germline trimming cut 7 bases from V and 4 bases from J; bases unmatched to any gene: 3. The germline V gene has CDR1 SQVTM and CDR2 ANQGSEA. This CDR3 is 13 amino acids long. DNA for the CDR3: TGCAGCGCCGGACTAGCGGGAGTAGAGACCCAGTACTTC. Translated, it gives CSAGLAGVETQYF.

V usage is TRBV28 and J usage is TRBJ1-2; D ambiguous. V shed 4 bases and J shed 2 bases, with 14 bases lying between them. Germline CDR1 and CDR2: MDHEN and SYDVKM. CDR3 length equals 15 residues. CDR3 residues: CASSSLARINYGYTF. The CDR3 DNA is TGTGCCAGCAGTTCCCTCGCCAGAATAAACTATGGCTACACCTTC.

The chain has TRBV5-5 and TRBJ1-2; D remains ambiguous. Germline lookup yields CDR1 SGHKS and CDR2 YYEKEE (reference sequence). This CDR3 contains 14 residues. V shed 0 bases and J shed 4 bases, with 10 bases lying between them. This CDR3 reads CASSLDGLGYGYTF. In DNA, the CDR3 is TGTGCCAGCAGCTTGGACGGACTGGGCTATGGCTACACCTTC.

V is TRBV29-1 and J is TRBJ1-5; the match to TRBD1 covers 7 bases. The V and J ends lost 4 bases and 3 bases, in that order; junction bases with no gene match: 3. Germline CDR1 and CDR2: SQVTM and ANQGSEA. The CDR3 has 13 amino acids. DNA for the CDR3: TGCAGCGTTGGACAGGGAACCAATCAGCCCCAGCATTTT. It yields the protein CSVGQGTNQPQHF.

This chain uses TRBV6-5 with TRBJ1-1, with D perhaps TRBD1 (5 bases). Looked up from germline, CDR1 is MNHEY and CDR2 is SVGAGI. V lost 0 bases and J 5 bases, leaving 10 bases between the germline ends. The CDR3 extends over 14 amino acids. Written as DNA, the CDR3 is TGTGCCAGCAGTTACTCGGCAGGGTTTACTGAAGCTTTCTTT. Residues: CASSYSAGFTEAFF.

J is TRBJ2-1 and V is TRBV10-3; tentative D call: TRBD2 (5 bases). Trimming pared 3 bases from V and 2 bases from J, leaving 8 bases between. CDR3 length: 14 residues. In germline, CDR1 is ENHRY, CDR2 SYGVKD. This chain's CDR3 is CAISESGAYNEQFF. Here the CDR3 DNA reads TGTGCCATCAGTGAAAGCGGCGCCTACAATGAGCAGTTCTTC.

The chain employs TRBV27 and TRBJ2-6; D unresolved. V lost 5 bases and J 0 bases, leaving 14 bases between the germline ends. Germline CDR1 reads MNHEY; CDR2 reads SMNVEV (reference sequence). The CDR3 has 17 amino acids. DNA of the CDR3: TGTGCCAGCAGTCATCAATTACAGCTCTCTGGGGCCAACGTCCTGACTTTC. It is translated as CASSHQLQLSGANVLTF.

This chain joins TRBV6-5 and TRBJ2-1; TRBD2 is a possible D gene (5 bases). The CDR3 runs 14 residues. Trimming pared 2 bases from V and 15 bases from J, leaving 20 bases between. Germline CDR1 reads MNHEY; CDR2 reads SVGAGI. As DNA, the CDR3 is TGTGCCAGCAGTTACCGCCGGGGTGGGAGCCCTTGGTTCTTC. This gives the protein CASSYRRGGSPWFF.

This clone was found a few times. The chain employs TRBV4-1 and TRBJ1-1, with D maybe TRBD1 (6 bases). Germline-derived CDR1 and CDR2 are MGHRA and YSYEKL. The CDR3 runs 15 residues. V was trimmed by 3 bases and J by 5 bases, leaving 16 bases between them. As DNA, the CDR3 is TGCGCCAGCAGCCACCCCACCGGGGGGCGAACTGAAGCTTTCTTT. It specifies CASSHPTGGRTEAFF.

The chain has TRBV6-6 and TRBJ2-7; the match to TRBD2 covers 11 bases. The germline CDR1 and CDR2 sequences are MNHNY and SVGAGI (reference sequence). V lost 6 bases and J lost 1; bases outside the gene matches: 8. The CDR3 length is 16 residues. CDR3 residues: CASRHTSGRNSYEQYF. The CDR3 nucleotides read TGTGCCAGCAGACATACTAGCGGGAGAAATTCCTACGAGCAGTACTTC.

This clone has at least ten counts. The V gene is TRBV9, the J gene TRBJ1-2, with D possibly TRBD1 on 5 matching bases. Trimming removed 0 bases from V and 8 bases from J, with 23 bases in between. CDR1 and CDR2 from the germline V gene are SGDLS and YYNGEE. This CDR3 is 17 amino acids long. The CDR3 DNA sequence: TGTGCCAGCAGCGTAGAGGGCAGGGAGGGGATCCGAGGCGGCTACACCTTC. As protein: CASSVEGREGIRGGYTF. Filled out from reference TRBV9 and TRBJ1-2, the complete variable domain reads DSGVTQTPKHLITATGQRVTLRCSPRSGDLSVYWYQQSLDQGLQFLIQYYNGEERAKGNILERFSAQQFPDLHSELNLSSLELGDSALYFCASSVEGREGIRGGYTFGSGTRLTVV.

This clone has just a few counts. The chain employs TRBV9 and TRBJ1-5; maybe TRBD1 (5 bases). V was cut by 0 bases and J by 6 bases, with 13 bases left in between. CDR1 is SGDLS, CDR2 YYNGEE, per germline. The CDR3 runs to 15 residues. The CDR3: CASSVDGGSGQPQHF. The DNA of the CDR3 is TGTGCCAGCAGCGTAGATGGGGGGTCGGGTCAGCCCCAGCATTTT.

This CDR3 is CSASDSGHSYEQYF. CDR3 bases: TGCAGTGCTAGTGACAGCGGGCACTCCTACGAGCAGTACTTC. V is TRBV20-1 and J is TRBJ2-7; D may be TRBD2 (6 bases). Trimming pared 3 bases from V and 0 bases from J, leaving 12 bases between. Germline V CDR1 and CDR2: DFQATT, SNEGSKA (reference sequence). The CDR3 loop spans 14 amino acids.